The entry below gives a single T cell receptor (beta chain) sequence along with its context. Its cognate antigen is unknown. The data originate from a study of shared clonotypes between healthy human individuals. Overall study findings and caveats: There were few donors, and this limited the genetic and exposure-history diversity represented.

The germline V gene encodes CDR1 KGHSH and CDR2 LQKENI. Trimming left V 0 bases short and J 5 bases short, with 21 bases between. The CDR3 has 18 amino acids. Sequencing used immunoSEQ multiplex PCR; TCRdb keeps in-frame clones, though not all of them. The table records 2 million to 2.5 million clones, roughly 95% of them present only once. The receptor's source is a man between 18 and 35 years old in good health. Sequences were obtained from naive CD4+ T cells sorted from blood. As to subset: CD45RA+ positively selected. The chain is built from TRBV18 and TRBJ2-3, with D perhaps matching TRBD2 (6 bases). CDR3 nucleotide sequence: TGTGCCAGCTCACCACCGAACAGTAATACGGGGGTTGGAGATACGCAGTATTTT. This sequence encodes CASSPPNSNTGVGDTQYF.